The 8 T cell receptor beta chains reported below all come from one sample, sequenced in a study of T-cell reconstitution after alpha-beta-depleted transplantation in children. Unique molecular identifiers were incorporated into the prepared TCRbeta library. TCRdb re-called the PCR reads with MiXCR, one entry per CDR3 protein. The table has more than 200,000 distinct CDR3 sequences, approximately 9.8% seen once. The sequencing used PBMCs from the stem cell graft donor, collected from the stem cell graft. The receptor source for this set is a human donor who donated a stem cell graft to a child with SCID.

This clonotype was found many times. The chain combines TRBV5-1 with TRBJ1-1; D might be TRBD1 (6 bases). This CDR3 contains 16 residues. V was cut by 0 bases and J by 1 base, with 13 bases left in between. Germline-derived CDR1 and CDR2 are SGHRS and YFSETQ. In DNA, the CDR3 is TGCGCCAGCAGCTTGGGATGGACAGACAGGAACACTGAAGCTTTCTTT. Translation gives CASSLGWTDRNTEAFF. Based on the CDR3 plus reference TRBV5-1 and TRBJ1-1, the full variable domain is KAGVTQTPRYLIKTRGQQVTLSCSPISGHRSVSWYQQTPGQGLQFLFEYFSETQRNKGNFPGRFSGRQFSNSRSEMNVSTLELGDSALYLCASSLGWTDRNTEAFFGQGTRLTVV.

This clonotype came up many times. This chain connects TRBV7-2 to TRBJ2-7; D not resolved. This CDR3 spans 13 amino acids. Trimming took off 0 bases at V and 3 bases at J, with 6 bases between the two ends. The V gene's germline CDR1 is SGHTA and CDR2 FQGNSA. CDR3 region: CASSLASIYEQYF. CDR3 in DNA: TGTGCCAGCAGCTTAGCGTCAATCTACGAGCAGTACTTC.

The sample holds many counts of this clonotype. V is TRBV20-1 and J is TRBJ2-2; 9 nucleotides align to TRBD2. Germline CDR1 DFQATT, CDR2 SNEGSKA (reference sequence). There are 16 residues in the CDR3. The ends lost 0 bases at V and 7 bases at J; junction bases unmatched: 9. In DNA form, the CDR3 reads TGCAGTGCTAGAGATCACCAGCGGGGGGCGTTCGGGGAGCTGTTTTTT. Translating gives CSARDHQRGAFGELFF.

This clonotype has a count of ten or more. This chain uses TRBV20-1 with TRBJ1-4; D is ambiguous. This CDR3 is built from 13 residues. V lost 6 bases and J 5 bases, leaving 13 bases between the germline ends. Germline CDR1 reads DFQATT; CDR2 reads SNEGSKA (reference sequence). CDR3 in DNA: TGCAGTGCGGAGGGCCAGCTAAATGAAAAACTGTTTTTT. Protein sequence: CSAEGQLNEKLFF.

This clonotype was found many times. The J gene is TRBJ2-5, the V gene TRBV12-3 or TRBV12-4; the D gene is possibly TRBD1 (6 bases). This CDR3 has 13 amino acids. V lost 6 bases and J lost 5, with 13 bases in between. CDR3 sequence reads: CASRNDTGETQYF. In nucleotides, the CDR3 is TGTGCCAGCAGAAACGACACAGGGGAGACCCAGTACTTC.

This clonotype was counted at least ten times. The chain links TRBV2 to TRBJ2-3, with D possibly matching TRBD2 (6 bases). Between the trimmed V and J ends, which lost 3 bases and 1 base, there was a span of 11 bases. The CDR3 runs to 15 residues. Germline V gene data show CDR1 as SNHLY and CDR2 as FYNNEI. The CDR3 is CASSDEGEGTDTQYF. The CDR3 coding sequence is TGTGCCAGCAGTGACGAAGGGGAGGGCACAGATACGCAGTATTTT.

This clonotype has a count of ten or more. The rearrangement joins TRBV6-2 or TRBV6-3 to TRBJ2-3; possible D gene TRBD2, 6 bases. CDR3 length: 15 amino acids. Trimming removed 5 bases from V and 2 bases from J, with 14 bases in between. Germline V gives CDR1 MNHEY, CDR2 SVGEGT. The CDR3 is CASSHFGGTTDTQYF. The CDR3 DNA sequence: TGTGCCAGCAGTCATTTCGGGGGAACCACAGATACGCAGTATTTT.

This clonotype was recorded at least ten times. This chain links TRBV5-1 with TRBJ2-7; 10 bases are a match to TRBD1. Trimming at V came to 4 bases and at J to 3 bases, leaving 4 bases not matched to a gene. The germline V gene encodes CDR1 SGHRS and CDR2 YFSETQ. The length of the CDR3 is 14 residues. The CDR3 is CASSKDRGDYEQYF. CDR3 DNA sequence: TGCGCCAGCAGCAAGGACAGGGGGGACTACGAGCAGTACTTC.